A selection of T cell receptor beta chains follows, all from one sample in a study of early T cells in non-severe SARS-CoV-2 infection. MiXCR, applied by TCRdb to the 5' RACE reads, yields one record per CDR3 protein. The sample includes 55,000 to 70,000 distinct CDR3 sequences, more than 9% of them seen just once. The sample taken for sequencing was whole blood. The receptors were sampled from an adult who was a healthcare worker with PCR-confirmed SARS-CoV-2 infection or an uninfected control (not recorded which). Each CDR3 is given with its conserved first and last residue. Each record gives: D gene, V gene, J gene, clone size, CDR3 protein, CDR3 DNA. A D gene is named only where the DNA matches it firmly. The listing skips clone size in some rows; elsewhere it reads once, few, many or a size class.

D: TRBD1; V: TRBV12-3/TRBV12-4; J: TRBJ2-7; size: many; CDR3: CASSWRRTGEYEQYF; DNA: TGTGCCAGCAGTTGGCGGAGGACAGGGGAGTACGAGCAGTACTTC
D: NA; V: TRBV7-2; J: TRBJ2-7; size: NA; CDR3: CASSLVGRGPYEQYF; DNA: TGTGCCAGCAGCTTAGTGGGCAGGGGCCCCTACGAGCAGTACTTC
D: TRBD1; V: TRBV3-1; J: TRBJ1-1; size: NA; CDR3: CASSQTGGRVTEAFF; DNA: TGTGCCAGCAGCCAGACAGGGGGCCGCGTCACTGAAGCTTTCTTT
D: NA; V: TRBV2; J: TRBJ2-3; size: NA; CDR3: CASARLNTDTQYF; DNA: TGTGCCAGCGCGAGACTCAACACAGATACGCAGTATTTT
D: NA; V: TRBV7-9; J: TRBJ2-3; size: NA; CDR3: CASSLGSLPDTQYF; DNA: TGTGCCAGCAGCTTAGGTTCACTTCCCGATACGCAGTATTTT
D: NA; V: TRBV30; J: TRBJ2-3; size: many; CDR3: CAWIPLTGLITDTQYF; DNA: TGTGCCTGGATTCCCCTAACGGGTCTCATCACAGATACGCAGTATTTT
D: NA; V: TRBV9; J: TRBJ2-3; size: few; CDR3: CASSVVGTPRGDTQYF; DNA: TGTGCCAGCAGCGTAGTGGGGACACCAAGGGGAGATACGCAGTATTTT
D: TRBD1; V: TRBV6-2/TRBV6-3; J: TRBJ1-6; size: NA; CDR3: CASSSPDRGDVSPLHF; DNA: TGTGCCAGCAGCTCCCCGGACAGGGGGGACGTTTCACCCCTCCACTTT
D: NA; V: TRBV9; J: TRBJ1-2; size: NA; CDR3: CASSVEGEVYGYTF; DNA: TGTGCCAGCAGCGTAGAAGGGGAAGTCTATGGCTACACCTTC
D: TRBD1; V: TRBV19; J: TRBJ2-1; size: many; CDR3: CACKTGSYNEQFF; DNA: TGTGCCTGCAAGACAGGGTCATACAATGAGCAGTTCTTC
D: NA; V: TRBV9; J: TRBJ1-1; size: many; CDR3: CASSSLGSRWTEAFF; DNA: TGTGCCAGCAGCTCCCTAGGATCTAGGTGGACTGAAGCTTTCTTT
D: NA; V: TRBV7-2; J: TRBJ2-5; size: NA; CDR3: CASSLALRQTQYF; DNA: TGTGCCAGCAGCTTGGCTCTCCGCCAGACCCAGTACTTC
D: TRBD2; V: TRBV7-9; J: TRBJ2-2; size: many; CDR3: CASSSPRAGGLNTGELFF; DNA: TGTGCCAGCAGCTCCCCCCGGGCGGGGGGGCTCAACACCGGGGAGCTGTTTTTT
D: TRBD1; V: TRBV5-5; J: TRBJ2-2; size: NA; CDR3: CASSGQGTTGELFF; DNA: TGTGCCAGCAGCGGACAGGGGACCACCGGGGAGCTGTTTTTT
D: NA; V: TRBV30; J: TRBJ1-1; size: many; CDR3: CAWSTDPRDAEAFF; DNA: TGTGCCTGGAGTACAGACCCCCGGGACGCTGAAGCTTTCTTT
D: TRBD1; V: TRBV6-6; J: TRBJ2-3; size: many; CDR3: CASSLQGDFGDTQYF; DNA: TGTGCCAGCAGCCTTCAGGGGGATTTTGGAGATACGCAGTATTTT
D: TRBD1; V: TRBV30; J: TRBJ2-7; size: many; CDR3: CAWRWRQGDAYEQYF; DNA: TGTGCCTGGAGGTGGCGGCAGGGGGATGCCTACGAGCAGTACTTC
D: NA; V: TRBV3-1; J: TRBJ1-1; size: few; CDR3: CASSLFWGRTEAFF; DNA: TGTGCCAGCAGCCTTTTCTGGGGGCGCACTGAAGCTTTCTTT
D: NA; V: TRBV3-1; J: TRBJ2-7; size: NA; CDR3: CASSRGRYEQYF; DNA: TGTGCCAGCAGCCGAGGACGTTACGAGCAGTACTTC
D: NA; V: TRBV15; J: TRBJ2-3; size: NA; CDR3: CATSRRATGDTQYF; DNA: TGTGCCACCAGCAGGAGGGCCACCGGAGATACGCAGTATTTT
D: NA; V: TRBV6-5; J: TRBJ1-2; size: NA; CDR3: CASSYSKPGLYYGYTF; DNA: TGTGCCAGCAGTTACTCTAAGCCCGGGCTCTACTATGGCTACACCTTC
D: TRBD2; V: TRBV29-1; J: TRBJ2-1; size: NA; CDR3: CSVGLAGGTNEQFF; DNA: TGCAGCGTTGGGCTAGCGGGGGGGACCAATGAGCAGTTCTTC
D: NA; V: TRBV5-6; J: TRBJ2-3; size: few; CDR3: CASSYPRGTDTQYF; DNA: TGTGCCAGCAGCTACCCCAGGGGCACAGATACGCAGTATTTT
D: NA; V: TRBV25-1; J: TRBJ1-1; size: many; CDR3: CASSELGLTEAFF; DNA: TGTGCCAGCAGTGAATTGGGGTTGACTGAAGCTTTCTTT
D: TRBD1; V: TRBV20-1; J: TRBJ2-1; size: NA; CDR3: CSARDLTGGGMNEQFF; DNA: TGCAGTGCTAGAGACCTGACAGGGGGAGGGATGAATGAGCAGTTCTTC
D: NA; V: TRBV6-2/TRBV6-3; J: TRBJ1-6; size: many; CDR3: CASSRTANNSPLHF; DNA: TGTGCCAGCAGTCGGACGGCCAATAATTCACCCCTCCACTTT
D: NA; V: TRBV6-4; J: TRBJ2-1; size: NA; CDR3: CASSPSSYNEQFF; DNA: TGTGCCAGCAGTCCAAGCTCCTACAATGAGCAGTTCTTC
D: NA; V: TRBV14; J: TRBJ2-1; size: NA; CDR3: CASSHGGRWYNEQFF; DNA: TGTGCCAGCAGCCATGGGGGAAGGTGGTACAATGAGCAGTTCTTC
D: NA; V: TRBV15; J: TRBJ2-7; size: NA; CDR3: CATSGRHGRGSYEQYF; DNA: TGTGCCACCAGCGGCCGACATGGCAGGGGATCCTACGAGCAGTACTTC
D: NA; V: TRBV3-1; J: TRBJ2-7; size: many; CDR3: CASSPSRSGAAEQYF; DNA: TGTGCCAGCAGCCCGTCTAGGTCAGGGGCTGCCGAGCAGTACTTC
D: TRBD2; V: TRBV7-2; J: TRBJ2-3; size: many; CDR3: CASSPQVTSGGDRDTQYF; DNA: TGTGCCAGCAGCCCTCAGGTCACTAGCGGGGGCGACCGGGATACGCAGTATTTT
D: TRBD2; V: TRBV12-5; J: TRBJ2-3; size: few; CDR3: CATGPGGGGAADTQYF; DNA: TGTGCTACCGGTCCGGGAGGCGGGGGGGCCGCAGATACGCAGTATTTT
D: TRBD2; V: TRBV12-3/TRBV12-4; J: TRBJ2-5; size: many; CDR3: CASSERGGQETQYF; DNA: TGTGCCAGCAGTGAGCGGGGTGGCCAAGAGACCCAGTACTTC
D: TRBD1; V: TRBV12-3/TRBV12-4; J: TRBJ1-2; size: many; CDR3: CASSLGTGGYGYTF; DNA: TGTGCCAGCAGTTTAGGGACAGGAGGCTATGGCTACACCTTC
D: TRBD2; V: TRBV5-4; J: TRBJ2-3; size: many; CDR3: CASSPETSGIRDTQYF; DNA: TGTGCCAGCAGCCCGGAGACTAGCGGTATCAGAGATACGCAGTATTTT
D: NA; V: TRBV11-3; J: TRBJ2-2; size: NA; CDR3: CASSTTANTGELFF; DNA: TGTGCCAGCAGCACTACAGCGAACACCGGGGAGCTGTTTTTT
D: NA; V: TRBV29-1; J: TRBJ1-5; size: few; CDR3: CSVQGTVNQPQHF; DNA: TGCAGCGTGCAGGGGACGGTTAATCAGCCCCAGCATTTT
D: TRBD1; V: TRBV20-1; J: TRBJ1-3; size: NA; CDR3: CSARQDRAGNTIYF; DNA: TGCAGTGCTAGACAGGACAGGGCTGGAAACACCATATATTTT
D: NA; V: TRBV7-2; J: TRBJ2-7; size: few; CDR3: CASSLIAGPQYF; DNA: TGTGCCAGCAGCTTAATTGCGGGGCCCCAGTACTTC
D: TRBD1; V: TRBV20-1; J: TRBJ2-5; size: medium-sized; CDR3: CSEVRKQGTWQETQYF; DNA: TGCAGTGAAGTGAGAAAACAGGGGACGTGGCAAGAGACCCAGTACTTC